A selection of T cell receptor beta chains follows, all from one sample in a study of beta chain features in type 1 diabetes. This table comes from immunoSEQ multiplex PCR, and its TCRdb copy is limited to in-frame clones, with some not included. The table includes about 930,000 clones, roughly 16% detected once. Input material: naive CD4+ T cells from blood. The receptors were gathered from a young woman in good health. CDR3s include the opening cysteine and the closing phenylalanine or tryptophan. Fields, in order: CDR3 DNA, CDR3 protein, V gene, J gene, clone size, D gene. D genes are given only for firm matches. Clone size is shown for a subset of rows, as once, few, many or a class of expanded clone.

TGTGCCAGCAGACTAGGACTAGCGAGACGTGCCCCAATGGGTAGCAACGAGCAGTTCTTC,CASRLGLARRAPMGSNEQFF,TRBV9,TRBJ2-1,few,TRBD2
TGTGCCAGCAGCTCGCGGGGCCTCTATGGCTACACCTTC,CASSSRGLYGYTF,TRBV14,TRBJ1-2,few,NA
TGTGCCAGCAGCTTAGGGACGGGACTAGCGGAAGAGACCCAGTACTTC,CASSLGTGLAEETQYF,TRBV7-9,TRBJ2-5,NA,TRBD2
TGTGCCAGCGGGCGGACTAGCAATGAGCAGTTCTTC,CASGRTSNEQFF,TRBV2,TRBJ2-1,NA,TRBD2
TGTGCCAGCAGTTACGGGACAGGGGGAGCCAAAAACATTCAGTACTTC,CASSYGTGGAKNIQYF,TRBV6-6,TRBJ2-4,NA,TRBD1
TGCAGTGCCACAGGGTTGGGAGCTTTCTTT,CSATGLGAFF,TRBV20-1,TRBJ1-1,NA,NA
TGTGCCAGCCTTTTCGCGGAGAACACTGAAGCTTTCTTT,CASLFAENTEAFF,TRBV18,TRBJ1-1,few,NA
TGTGCCAGCAGCACGGGACAGCTAGAATCTGGGGCCAACGTCCTGACTTTC,CASSTGQLESGANVLTF,TRBV11-2,TRBJ2-6,few,TRBD1
TGTGCCAGCAGTTCCCCGGCGGGCGGCTACACCTTC,CASSSPAGGYTF,TRBV28,TRBJ1-2,once,NA
TGTGCCAGCTACGGGGTGAGCTCCTACAATGAGCAGTTCTTC,CASYGVSSYNEQFF,TRBV2,TRBJ2-1,NA,NA
TGTGCCAGCCTAGCTTACAGCACAGATACGCAGTATTTT,CASLAYSTDTQYF,TRBV18,TRBJ2-3,few,NA
TGTGCCAGCAGCGCGAGCCCCTACGAGCAGTACTTC,CASSASPYEQYF,TRBV7-2,TRBJ2-7,NA,NA
TGCAGCGTTGTTCAGGTTTCTGAGCAGTACTTC,CSVVQVSEQYF,TRBV29-1,TRBJ2-5,NA,NA
TGCAGTGCCAGGGTTTACGGGGAGCAGTACTTC,CSARVYGEQYF,TRBV20-1,TRBJ2-7,few,NA
TGTGCCAGCAGCTTAGGTCTGAACTATGGCTACACCTTC,CASSLGLNYGYTF,TRBV11-2,TRBJ1-2,few,NA
TGTGCCAGCAAACGAAACAGGGCCTCGAACACCGGGGAGCTGTTTTTT,CASKRNRASNTGELFF,TRBV7-2,TRBJ2-2,few,NA
TGCGCCAGCAGCTTGGGCCAGGTCTCCTACAATGAGCAGTTCTTC,CASSLGQVSYNEQFF,TRBV5-1,TRBJ2-1,NA,NA
TGCGCCAGCAGCTCCGGGGGGAGGGCTAACTATGGCTACACCTTC,CASSSGGRANYGYTF,TRBV5-1,TRBJ1-2,NA,NA
TGTGCCAGCAGCTTAGCGGGACAGAGTACCTATGGCTACACCTTC,CASSLAGQSTYGYTF,TRBV7-2,TRBJ1-2,few,TRBD1
TGCGCCAGCAGCCAAGATGGGACTAGCGGCTACAATGAGCAGTTCTTC,CASSQDGTSGYNEQFF,TRBV4-3,TRBJ2-1,NA,TRBD2
TGTGCCAGCAGCTTCCAGGGAAGTATCTACGAGCAGTACTTC,CASSFQGSIYEQYF,TRBV7-3,TRBJ2-7,few,NA
TGTGCCAGCAGCGTAGACGAGGGGTACTACGAGCAGTACTTC,CASSVDEGYYEQYF,TRBV9,TRBJ2-7,few,NA
TGTGCCAGCAGTTACCTGGGACTAGGACAAGAAGAGACCCAGTACTTC,CASSYLGLGQEETQYF,TRBV6-5,TRBJ2-5,few,TRBD2